The 8 T cell receptor beta chains presented below share a single source sample, sequenced in a study of T cell responses to AZD1222 COVID-19 vaccine. Data came from immunoSEQ multiplex PCR; TCRdb stores just in-frame clones and leaves some out. The profile covers about 160,000 clones, with approximately 90% appearing a single time and 4.4% taken by the ten largest. This specimen consisted of peripheral blood, obtained on day 0 of AZD1222 vaccination. These receptors all stem from an adult in good health.

The CDR3 reads CATSSGRGMVKNTIYF. The CDR3, as DNA: TGTGCCACCAGCAGCGGGCGGGGGATGGTAAAAAACACCATATATTTT. The chain is built from TRBV15 and TRBJ1-3, with D perhaps TRBD1 (5 bases). Germline V gene sequence: CDR1 LNHNV, CDR2 YYDKDF (reference sequence). The CDR3 extends over 16 amino acids. Trimming took off 3 bases at V and 6 bases at J, with 18 bases between the two ends.

The chain combines TRBV24-1 with TRBJ1-3; D unclear. From germline, CDR1 is KGHDR and CDR2 SFDVKD. This CDR3 is built from 13 residues. V shed 7 bases and J shed 0 bases, with 6 bases lying between them. CDR3 coding DNA: TGTGCCACCAGGCCGTCCTCTGGAAACACCATATATTTT. Protein product: CATRPSSGNTIYF.

This sequence joins TRBV7-3 and TRBJ2-3, with TRBD2 as a possible D gene (5 bases). Germline assignment: CDR1 SGHTA and CDR2 FQGTGA. V lost 3 bases, J lost 3 bases, and 10 bases lay in between. This CDR3 is 14 amino acids long. The CDR3 sequence is CASSLSGRTDTQYF. The CDR3 DNA sequence: TGTGCCAGCAGCTTGAGTGGGAGAACAGATACGCAGTATTTT.

The V call is TRBV10-3, the J call TRBJ2-7, with a tentative D call TRBD1 (6 bases). The CDR3 length is 16 residues. The germline CDR1 and CDR2 sequences are ENHRY and SYGVKD. Trimming removed 2 bases from V and 5 bases from J, with 19 bases in between. The CDR3 reads CAISEPTGQWRNEQYF. CDR3 DNA sequence: TGTGCCATCAGTGAGCCCACAGGGCAATGGAGGAACGAGCAGTACTTC.

V and J are TRBV5-1 and TRBJ2-7; D possibly uses TRBD1 or TRBD2 (5 bases each). Germline CDR1 reads SGHRS; CDR2 reads YFSETQ. V lost 4 bases to trimming and J lost 7 bases, with 18 bases between them. The CDR3 is 14 residues long. CDR3 amino acids: CASSPGTIPWEQYF. The CDR3 bases are TGCGCCAGCAGCCCGGGGACCATCCCGTGGGAGCAGTACTTC.

The chain carries TRBV19 and TRBJ2-3, with 9 bases lining up with TRBD1. Germline values: CDR1 LNHDA, CDR2 SQIVND (reference sequence). With V trimmed by 5 bases and J by 3 bases, 3 bases remained unmatched. The CDR3 runs to 14 residues. The CDR3 coding sequence is TGTGCCAGTAGTGAGGACAGGGGAACAGATACGCAGTATTTT. Encoded protein: CASSEDRGTDTQYF.

The chain is built from TRBV24-1 and TRBJ2-7, with D unclear. V was cut by 0 bases and J by 5 bases, with 4 bases left in between. This CDR3 contains 12 residues. The germline V gene has CDR1 KGHDR and CDR2 SFDVKD. CDR3 nucleotide sequence: TGTGCCACCAGTGATTTGGACCACGAGCAGTACTTC. It yields the protein CATSDLDHEQYF.

V gene TRBV29-1 combines with J gene TRBJ1-1; possible D gene TRBD1, 5 bases. In germline, CDR1 is SQVTM, CDR2 ANQGSEA. Trimming left V 3 bases short and J 0 bases short, with 8 bases between. The CDR3 contains 13 residues. The CDR3 DNA reads as TGCAGCGTTGATGCGGGGGTGAACACTGAAGCTTTCTTT. Encoded protein: CSVDAGVNTEAFF.